These 27 T cell receptor beta chains originate from one sample sequenced in a study of metastatic and nonmetastatic thyroid tumors (dated by TCRdb to about 2020). Library method: PCR. The reads were generated on an Illumina HiSeq 4000. Clones were called with MiXCR by TCRdb after fastp trimmed the public reads at Q25, and only in-frame beta chains were retained. Here the sample has tens of thousands of clones; around 4% occur a single time. The ten largest make up over 9% of the sample. Before undergoing thyroid surgery, none of the patients had been given any kind of treatment. Sequencing used blood. The receptors shown here come from a female donor with papillary thyroid cancer or a benign thyroid nodule (not recorded which). Some clones in this sample may be carry-over from other donors' samples.

This clone has just a few counts. The chain carries TRBV2 and TRBJ1-4; D is undetermined. The CDR3 is 14 residues long. In germline, CDR1 is SNHLY, CDR2 FYNNEI. The V end lost 1 base, the J end lost 8 bases, and 11 bases lay between the germline ends. CDR3 region: CASSEGSEEEKLFF. CDR3 DNA: TGTGCCAGCAGTGAAGGGAGCGAGGAGGAAAAACTGTTTTTT.

A word on this clone: One end of the junction is discordant with germline, which a read error may explain. The chain recombines TRBV11-2 with TRBJ1-5; 8 bases map to TRBD1. Germline CDR1 SGHAT, CDR2 FQNNGV. This CDR3 is built from 16 residues. The CDR3 coding sequence is TGCGCCAGCAGCTTAGGGCTAGGACAGGGTGCTCAGCCCCAGAATTTT. Residues: CASSLGLGQGAQPQNF.

Concerning this clone itself: A much larger clone lies one base from this, so it may be a read error. This rearrangement joins TRBV4-2 to TRBJ2-3, with D possibly TRBD2 on 6 matching bases. CDR3 size: 17 residues. V lost 0 bases and J lost 1, with 14 bases in between. Germline lookup yields CDR1 LGHNA and CDR2 YNFKEQ. In DNA, the CDR3 is TGTGCCAGCAGCCAAGAAATAGCGGTATCGGGCACAGATACGCAGTATTTT. It translates to CASSQEIAVSGTDTQYF.

This clone is medium-sized by share. V and J are TRBV6-2 or TRBV6-3 and TRBJ2-1; D unclear. V was clipped by 6 bases and J by 4 bases, with 4 bases between them. Germline V gene sequence: CDR1 MNHEY, CDR2 SVGEGT. The CDR3 runs 11 residues. In nucleotides, the CDR3 is TGTGCCAGCAGGGATTACAATGAGCAGTTCTTC. Translating gives CASRDYNEQFF.

This clone has ten or more counts. This chain uses TRBV6-1 with TRBJ2-2; TRBD2 matches at 15 bases. Germline V lookup: CDR1 MNHNS, CDR2 SASEGT. The CDR3 consists of 19 residues. Trimming removed 6 bases from V and 6 bases from J; junction bases left unmatched: 14. The CDR3 sequence is CASRKTPDGLAGGPGELFF. CDR3 bases: TGTGCCAGCAGGAAGACACCAGACGGACTAGCGGGAGGGCCCGGGGAGCTGTTTTTT.

The rearrangement joins TRBV25-1 to TRBJ1-5; D gene unclear. Germline CDR1 MGHDK, CDR2 SYGVNS. There are 13 residues in the CDR3. V gave up 3 bases and J gave up 8 bases, with 11 bases separating them. This CDR3 is CASSDHGNKPQHF. As DNA, the CDR3 is TGTGCCAGCAGTGATCACGGAAATAAGCCCCAGCATTTT.

This clone was seen repeatedly, ten times or more. The chain links TRBV12-3 or TRBV12-4 to TRBJ2-3; D may be TRBD1 (6 bases). With 3 bases removed from V and 2 bases from J, the gap between germline ends came to 9 bases. The CDR3 length is 14 residues. CDR3 in amino acids: CASSFPGDTDTQYF. For the CDR3, the DNA is TGTGCCAGCAGTTTCCCAGGGGACACAGATACGCAGTATTTT.

This clone has a count of ten or more. This clone may be a read error of a much larger clone one base away. The genes are TRBV20-1 and TRBJ2-7; D possibly uses TRBD1 or TRBD2 (5 bases each). The CDR3 has 11 amino acids. Germline CDR1 and CDR2: DFQATT and SNEGSKA (reference sequence). Trimming took 3 bases from V and 3 from J, leaving 6 bases between them. The CDR3 DNA follows: TGCAGTGCTAGTGGGGGCTACGAGCAGTACTTC. Amino acid sequence: CSASGGYEQYF.

In this sample, this clone turned up many times. V and J are TRBV27 and TRBJ2-7; 11 bases agree with TRBD2. The CDR3 is 14 residues long. The V and J ends lost 4 bases and 6 bases, in that order; junction bases with no gene match: 5. From germline, CDR1 is MNHEY and CDR2 SMNVEV (reference sequence). This CDR3 reads CASSWGLAGGEQYF. The CDR3 DNA sequence: TGTGCCAGCAGTTGGGGCCTAGCGGGGGGCGAGCAGTACTTC.

This clone occurred many times. The chain combines TRBV20-1 with TRBJ1-6, with 10 bases lining up with TRBD1. The junction had 9 bases not matched to a gene; V was cut back by 6 bases and J by 7 bases. The germline CDR1 and CDR2 sequences are DFQATT and SNEGSKA (reference sequence). The CDR3 extends over 15 amino acids. The CDR3 here is CSAPGTGASNSPLHF. CDR3 nucleotide sequence: TGCAGTGCACCCGGGACAGGGGCGTCCAATTCACCCCTCCACTTT.

This clone was observed many times. V gene TRBV11-2 combines with J gene TRBJ1-1; D ambiguous. V was pared by 1 base and J by 4 bases, with 7 bases between. The CDR3 contains 13 residues. Germline V CDR1 and CDR2: SGHAT, FQNNGV. CDR3 sequence: CASSLVRGTEAFF. CDR3 bases: TGTGCCAGCAGCTTAGTAAGAGGCACTGAAGCTTTCTTT.

This clone was recorded many times. V gene TRBV5-8 combines with J gene TRBJ1-1; 7 bases match TRBD1. The CDR3 sequence is 15 residues long. In germline, CDR1 is SGHTS, CDR2 YDEGEE. Trimming removed 1 base from V and 3 bases from J; junction bases left unmatched: 6. The CDR3 nucleotides read TGTGCCAGCAGCTTGTCCGACAGGGCGGACACTGAAGCTTTCTTT. Amino acids: CASSLSDRADTEAFF.

This clone was counted many times. The chain recombines TRBV7-6 with TRBJ2-3; D is tentatively TRBD1 or TRBD2 (5 bases each). CDR1 is SGHVS and CDR2 is FNYEAQ in the germline V gene. The CDR3 spans 15 residues. The V end was cut by 3 bases, the J end by 0 bases, with 10 bases between. The DNA for the CDR3 is TGTGCCAGCAGCTTCGGGACCGCTAGCACAGATACGCAGTATTTT. Its translation is CASSFGTASTDTQYF.

This clone occurred many times. A much larger clone lies one base from this, so it may be a read error. The V gene is TRBV11-2, the J gene TRBJ2-2; D may be TRBD1 or TRBD2 (5 bases each). CDR3 size: 17 residues. Germline values: CDR1 SGHAT, CDR2 FQNNGV. The CDR3 reads CASSLQDSGWLAGEPFF. CDR3 DNA: TGTGCCAGCAGCTTACAAGACTCAGGGTGGTTGGCCGGGGAGCCGTTTTTT.

This clone was picked up many times. This sequence joins TRBV5-4 and TRBJ2-6; D remains unclear. This CDR3 region has 14 residues. CDR1 is SGHNT and CDR2 is YYREEE in the germline V gene (reference sequence). V was trimmed by 1 base and J by 3 bases, leaving 5 bases between them. This CDR3 reads CASSLLDGANVLTF. DNA for the CDR3: TGTGCCAGCAGCTTGCTGGATGGGGCCAACGTCCTGACTTTC.

This clone was seen repeatedly, ten times or more. The gene calls are TRBV6-1 and TRBJ1-1, with D hard to call. The CDR3 loop spans 15 amino acids. Germline CDR1 is MNHNS and CDR2 is SASEGT. V was cut by 2 bases and J by 4 bases, with 14 bases left in between. Here the CDR3 reads CASSEKEGSGTEAFF. CDR3 coding DNA: TGTGCCAGCAGTGAAAAGGAGGGTTCGGGCACTGAAGCTTTCTTT.

This clone was detected only a few times. This rearrangement joins TRBV5-1 to TRBJ1-2, with TRBD1 matching 9 bases. CDR1 and CDR2 (germline): SGHRS, YFSETQ. The CDR3 is 18 amino acids. Trimming took 2 bases from V and 4 from J; bases not matched to a gene: 15. CDR3 nucleotides: TGCGCCAGCAGCTTTGGGGGACAGGGTAGCCTGGGTGGCTATGGCTACACCTTC. This encodes CASSFGGQGSLGGYGYTF.

The table lists this clone with many counts. This rearrangement joins TRBV30 to TRBJ2-7, with D maybe TRBD1 (5 bases). Germline assignment: CDR1 GTSNPN and CDR2 SVGIG (reference sequence). The CDR3 length is 12 residues. With 2 bases removed from V and 4 bases from J, the gap between germline ends came to 9 bases. The CDR3 DNA is TGTGCCTGGAGTCGGCAGGGTTACGAGCAGTACTTC. Protein product: CAWSRQGYEQYF.

Comment on this clone: Relative to the germline gene, one junction end is altered; a read error may explain this. The chain uses TRBV4-1 and TRBJ2-3, with 16 bases lining up with TRBD2. Germline-derived CDR1 and CDR2 are MGHRA and YSYEKL. The CDR3 is 20 residues long. The CDR3 nucleotides are TGCGCCAGCAGCCAAATTCCGGGACTAGCGGGAGGGCCCCGCACAGATACGCGGTATTTT. Encoded protein: CASSQIPGLAGGPRTDTRYF.

This clone was seen at least ten times. The rearrangement uses TRBV3-1 and TRBJ2-6; no firm D call. Germline values: CDR1 LGHDT, CDR2 YNNKEL (reference sequence). V was trimmed by 3 bases and J by 7 bases, leaving 7 bases between them. The CDR3 is 13 amino acids. The CDR3 bases are TGTGCCAGCAGCCAGGAAAGAGCCAACGTCCTGACTTTC. It codes for CASSQERANVLTF.

This clone was counted many times. The chain combines TRBV12-3 or TRBV12-4 with TRBJ2-5; no firm D call. Trimming removed 2 bases from V and 0 bases from J, with 7 bases in between. The CDR3 extends over 14 amino acids. DNA of the CDR3: TGTGCCAGCAGTTTACAGCTTCACCAAGAGACCCAGTACTTC. Encoded protein: CASSLQLHQETQYF.

This rearrangement joins TRBV19 to TRBJ2-7, with D hard to call. The CDR3 consists of 12 residues. CDR1 is LNHDA, CDR2 SQIVND, per germline (reference sequence). V lost 8 bases and J 3 bases, leaving 11 bases between the germline ends. The CDR3 region is CASGPSHYEQYF. Here the CDR3 DNA reads TGTGCCAGTGGTCCTTCCCACTACGAGCAGTACTTC.

This clone came up many times. The genes are TRBV3-1 and TRBJ2-1, with TRBD1 matching 8 bases. The germline gives CDR1 LGHDT, CDR2 YNNKEL (reference sequence). The J segment lost 6 bases and the V segment lost 1 base, leaving 5 bases of the junction unmatched. The CDR3 extends over 15 amino acids. The CDR3 region is CASSQGTGLGNEQFF. In DNA, the CDR3 is TGTGCCAGCAGCCAAGGGACAGGGTTAGGCAATGAGCAGTTCTTC.

This clone was detected only a few times. V gene TRBV20-1 combines with J gene TRBJ1-4, with 9 bases lining up with TRBD1. V shed 6 bases, J shed 8 bases, and the junction held 13 bases outside the gene matches. Germline V gene data show CDR1 as DFQATT and CDR2 as SNEGSKA (reference sequence). CDR3 size: 15 residues. In DNA, the CDR3 is TGCAGTGCCAAAGCGCCCGGGACAGGGCCCGAAAAACTGTTTTTT. It yields the protein CSAKAPGTGPEKLFF.

V and J are TRBV6-1 and TRBJ1-5; D not certain. CDR1 and CDR2 from the germline V gene are MNHNS and SASEGT. The CDR3 loop spans 14 amino acids. The V end was cut by 6 bases, the J end by 2 bases, with 11 bases between. The CDR3 spells CASSLGSRNQPQHF. In DNA, the CDR3 is TGTGCCAGCAGCCTCGGGAGCCGCAATCAGCCCCAGCATTTT.

This clone came up many times. The gene calls are TRBV29-1 and TRBJ2-5, with D perhaps TRBD1 (7 bases). The CDR3 runs 13 residues. V lost 4 bases to trimming and J lost 6 bases, with 15 bases between them. Germline V gene sequence: CDR1 SQVTM, CDR2 ANQGSEA. In DNA, the CDR3 is TGCAGCGTTGGAAGACAGGGAGGAAAGACCCAGTACTTC. Protein sequence: CSVGRQGGKTQYF. Complete variable domain (other parts from reference TRBV29-1 and TRBJ2-5): SAVISQKPSRDICQRGTSLTIQCQVDSQVTMMFWYRQQPGQSLTLIATANQGSEATYESGFVIDKFPISRPNLTFSTLTVSNMSPEDSSIYLCSVGRQGGKTQYFGPGTRLLVL.

This clone was seen ten or more times. This chain joins TRBV5-8 and TRBJ2-7, with TRBD1 matching 8 bases. With 4 bases clipped from V and 2 bases from J, the junction kept 5 bases outside the gene matches. The CDR3 is 14 amino acids. Germline CDR1 SGHTS, CDR2 YDEGEE. This chain's CDR3 is CASSAWDRTYEQYF. The CDR3 DNA reads as TGTGCCAGCAGCGCCTGGGACAGGACCTACGAGCAGTACTTC. The whole variable domain, filled in from reference TRBV5-8 and TRBJ2-7, reads EAGVTQSPTHLIKTRGQQATLRCSPISGHTSVYWYQQALGLGLQFLLWYDEGEERNRGNFPPRFSGRQFPNYSSELNVNALELEDSALYLCASSAWDRTYEQYFGPGTRLTVT.